This T cell receptor (beta chain) was documented in a study of cytomegalovirus exposure and HLA in healthy donors. The study, taken as a whole, reports: It was in a later analysis that TCR association rates were seen to vary by HLA locus, highest for DRB1 and lowest for HLA-C.

Primers: 60 Vbeta forward and 13 Jbeta reverse. Here immunoSEQ multiplex PCR was the method, and the copy in TCRdb shows in-frame clones only, minus some. The sample lists 250,000 or so clones; nearly 95% were seen once. As regards this clone: Its antigen is unidentified.

This CDR3 has 14 amino acids. V lost 2 bases, J lost 6 bases, and 11 bases lay in between. Germline loops: CDR1 KGHSH, CDR2 LQKENI. The sample was PBMCs. This clonotype originated in a girl aged 2 to 9 in good health and CMV-seronegative. The chain is built from TRBV18 and TRBJ2-1; possible D gene TRBD2, 6 bases. The CDR3 coding sequence is TGTGCCAGCTCACCATGGGGGGTTGGCAATGAGCAGTTCTTC. Translation: CASSPWGVGNEQFF.